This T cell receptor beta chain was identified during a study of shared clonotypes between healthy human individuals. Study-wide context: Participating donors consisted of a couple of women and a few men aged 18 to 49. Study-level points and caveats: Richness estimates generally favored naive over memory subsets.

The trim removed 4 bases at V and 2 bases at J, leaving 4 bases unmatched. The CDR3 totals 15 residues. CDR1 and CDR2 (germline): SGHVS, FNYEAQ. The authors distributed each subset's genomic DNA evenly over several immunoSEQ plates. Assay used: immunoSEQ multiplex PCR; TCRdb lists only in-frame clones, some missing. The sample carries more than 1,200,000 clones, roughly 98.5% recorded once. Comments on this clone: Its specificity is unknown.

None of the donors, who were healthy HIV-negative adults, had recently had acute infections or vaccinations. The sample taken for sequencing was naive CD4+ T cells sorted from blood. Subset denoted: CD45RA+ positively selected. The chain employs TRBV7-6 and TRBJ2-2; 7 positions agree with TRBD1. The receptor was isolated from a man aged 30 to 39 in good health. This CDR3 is CASSYRDSNTGELFF. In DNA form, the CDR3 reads TGTGCCAGCAGCTACCGGGACAGCAACACCGGGGAGCTGTTTTTT.